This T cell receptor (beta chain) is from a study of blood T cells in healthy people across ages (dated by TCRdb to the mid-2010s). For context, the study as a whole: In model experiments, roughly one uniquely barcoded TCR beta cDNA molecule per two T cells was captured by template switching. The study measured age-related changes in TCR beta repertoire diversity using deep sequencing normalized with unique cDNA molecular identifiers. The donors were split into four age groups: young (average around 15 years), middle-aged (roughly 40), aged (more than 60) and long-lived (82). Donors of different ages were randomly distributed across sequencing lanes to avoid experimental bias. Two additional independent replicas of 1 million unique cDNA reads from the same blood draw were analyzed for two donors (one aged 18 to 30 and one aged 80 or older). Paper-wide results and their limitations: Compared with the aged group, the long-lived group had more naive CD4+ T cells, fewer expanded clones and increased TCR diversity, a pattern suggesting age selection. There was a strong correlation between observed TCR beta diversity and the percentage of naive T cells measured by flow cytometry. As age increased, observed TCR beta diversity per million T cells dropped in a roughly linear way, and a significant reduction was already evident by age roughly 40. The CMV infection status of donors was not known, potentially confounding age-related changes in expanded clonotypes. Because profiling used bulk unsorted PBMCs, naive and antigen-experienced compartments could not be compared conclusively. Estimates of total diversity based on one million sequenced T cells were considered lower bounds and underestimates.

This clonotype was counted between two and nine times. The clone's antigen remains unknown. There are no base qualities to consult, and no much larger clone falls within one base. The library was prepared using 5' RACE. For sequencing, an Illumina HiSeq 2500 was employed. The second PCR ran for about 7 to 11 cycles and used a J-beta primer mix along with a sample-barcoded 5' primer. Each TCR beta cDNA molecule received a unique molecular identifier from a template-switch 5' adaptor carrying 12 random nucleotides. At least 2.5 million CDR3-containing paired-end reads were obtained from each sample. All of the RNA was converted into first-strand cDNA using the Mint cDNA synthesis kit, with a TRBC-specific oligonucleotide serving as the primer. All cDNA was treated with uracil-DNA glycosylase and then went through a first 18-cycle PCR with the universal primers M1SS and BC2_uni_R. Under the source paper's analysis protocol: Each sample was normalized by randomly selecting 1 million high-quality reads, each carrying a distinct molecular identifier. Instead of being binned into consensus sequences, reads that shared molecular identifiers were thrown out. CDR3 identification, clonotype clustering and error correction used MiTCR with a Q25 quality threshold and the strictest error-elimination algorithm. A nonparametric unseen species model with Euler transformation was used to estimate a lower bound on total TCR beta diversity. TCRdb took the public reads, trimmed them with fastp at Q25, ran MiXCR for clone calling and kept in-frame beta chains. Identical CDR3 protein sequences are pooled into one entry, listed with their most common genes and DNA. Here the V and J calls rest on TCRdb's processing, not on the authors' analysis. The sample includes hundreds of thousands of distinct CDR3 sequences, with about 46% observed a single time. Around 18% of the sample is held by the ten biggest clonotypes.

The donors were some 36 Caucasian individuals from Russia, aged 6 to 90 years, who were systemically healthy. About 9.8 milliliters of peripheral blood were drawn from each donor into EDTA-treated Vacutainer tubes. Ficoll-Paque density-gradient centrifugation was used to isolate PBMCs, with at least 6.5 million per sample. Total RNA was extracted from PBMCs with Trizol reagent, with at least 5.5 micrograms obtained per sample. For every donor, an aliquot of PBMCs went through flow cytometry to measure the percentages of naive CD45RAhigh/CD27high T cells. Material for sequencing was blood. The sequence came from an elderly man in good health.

The bases read TGTGCCAGCGCACGGGATGGGGGGCTAAATCAGCCCCAGCATTTT. This sequence encodes CASARDGGLNQPQHF. This chain is built from TRBV7-8 and TRBJ1-5; the D region possibly corresponds to TRBD1 (6 bases align). Inclusive of the bounding cysteine and phenylalanine, the CDR3 is 15 residues long. Just CDR3 DNA is preserved here, 45 bases in frame from base 1. The junction shows trimming of 8 bases on V and 4 bases on J, plus 18 bases between the germline ends. CDR1 and CDR2 were assigned from the germline V gene as SGHVS and FQNEAQ. The full variable domain, with segments outside the CDR3 supplied by the reference TRBV7-8 and TRBJ1-5 proteins, appears as GAGVSQSPRYKVAKRGQDVALRCDPISGHVSLFWYQQALGQGPEFLTYFQNEAQLDKSGLPSDRFFAERPEGSVSTLKIQRTQQEDSAVYLCASARDGGLNQPQHFGDGTRLSIL.